The rows below give T cell receptor beta chains drawn from one sample of a study of cytotoxic CD8 clonotypes in ibrutinib-treated CLL. Profiling relied on immunoSEQ multiplex PCR, and the TCRdb table lists in-frame clones only, not all of them. Seen here are around 310,000 clones, roughly 85% observed once, and the top ten hold 6.5% to 8.5%. The sequences come from PBMCs, collected before ibrutinib treatment. Receptors were obtained from a human donor with chronic lymphocytic leukemia. CDR3s include the opening cysteine and the closing phenylalanine or tryptophan. D genes are given only for firm matches. Clone size is not always given. Where it is, it says once, few, many or a class for expanded clones.

CDR3	DNA	V	J	size	D
CASRLLGASRGYTF	TGCGCCAGCAGACTTTTGGGTGCCTCTCGTGGCTACACCTTC	TRBV5-1	TRBJ1-2	NA	NA
CASPTLLAGSTDTQYF	TGTGCCAGCCCGACGTTGTTAGCGGGGAGCACAGATACGCAGTATTTT	TRBV2	TRBJ2-3	NA	TRBD2
CASSLPAGQAFFGYTF	TGTGCCAGCAGCTTACCAGCGGGACAGGCTTTTTTTGGCTACACCTTC	TRBV7-2	TRBJ1-2	once	TRBD1
CASSFSTGPDNEQFF	TGTGCCAGCAGTTTTTCGACAGGACCCGACAATGAGCAGTTCTTC	TRBV27	TRBJ2-1	NA	NA
CAISEPTIGDEKLFF	TGTGCCATCAGTGAGCCGACAATAGGCGATGAAAAACTGTTTTTT	TRBV10-3	TRBJ1-4	few	NA
CASSSQLVFGNTIYF	TGTGCCAGCAGCTCTCAACTGGTTTTTGGAAACACCATATATTTT	TRBV11-2	TRBJ1-3	NA	NA
CSVAPGGAGTNTEAFF	TGCAGCGTAGCCCCGGGGGGCGCGGGCACTAACACTGAAGCTTTCTTT	TRBV29-1	TRBJ1-1	NA	NA
CASSEWTGSNYGYTF	TGTGCCAGCAGCGAATGGACAGGGAGTAACTATGGCTACACCTTC	TRBV7-9	TRBJ1-2	few	TRBD1
CSSYDGSSYEQYF	TGCAGCTCGTATGACGGGTCCTCCTACGAGCAGTACTTC	TRBV29-1	TRBJ2-7	NA	NA
CAISGTALNTEAFF	TGTGCCATCAGCGGGACAGCACTGAACACTGAAGCTTTCTTT	TRBV10-3	TRBJ1-1	NA	TRBD1
CASRPGTGRHEQYF	TGTGCCAGCAGACCCGGGACGGGGAGGCACGAGCAGTACTTC	TRBV28	TRBJ2-7	NA	NA
CASSSGTARETQYF	TGTGCCAGCAGCAGCGGGACGGCGCGGGAGACCCAGTACTTC	TRBV7-6	TRBJ2-5	NA	TRBD2
CASSLVRETGELFF	TGTGCCAGCAGCTTAGTCCGGGAGACCGGGGAGCTGTTTTTT	TRBV7-2	TRBJ2-2	NA	NA
CASSDSPGRNTEAFF	TGTGCCAGCAGTGACTCTCCGGGGCGCAACACTGAAGCTTTCTTT	TRBV6-4	TRBJ1-1	NA	NA
CASIGGGSTDTQYF	TGTGCCAGCATCGGTGGGGGGAGCACAGATACGCAGTATTTT	TRBV4-2	TRBJ2-3	NA	NA
CASSLANQETQYF	TGTGCCAGCAGCTTGGCCAACCAAGAGACCCAGTACTTC	TRBV5-4	TRBJ2-5	NA	NA
CATSRDRRVSTDTQYF	TGTGCCACCAGCAGAGATCGCAGGGTGAGCACAGATACGCAGTATTTT	TRBV15	TRBJ2-3	NA	NA
CASSPRQGVAEAFF	TGTGCCAGCAGCCCCCGACAGGGAGTGGCTGAAGCTTTCTTT	TRBV7-2	TRBJ1-1	NA	TRBD1
CASNWQRNEKLFF	TGTGCCAGTAATTGGCAGAGAAATGAAAAACTGTTTTTT	TRBV19	TRBJ1-4	NA	NA
CASSGGHLAGVETQYF	TGTGCCAGCAGCGGCGGGCATCTAGCGGGGGTCGAGACCCAGTACTTC	TRBV9	TRBJ2-5	once	TRBD2
CASRPGQGAGYEQYF	TGTGCCAGCAGACCCGGACAGGGAGCAGGCTACGAGCAGTACTTC	TRBV5-5	TRBJ2-7	NA	TRBD1
CASSNSYEQYF	TGTGCCAGCAGCAACTCCTACGAGCAGTACTTC	TRBV7-2	TRBJ2-7	NA	NA
CASSSGTSGYTGELFF	TGTGCCAGCAGCTCAGGGACTAGCGGATACACCGGGGAGCTGTTTTTT	TRBV7-9	TRBJ2-2	NA	TRBD2
CASNPPGQGYEQYF	TGTGCCAGCAATCCCCCGGGACAGGGGTACGAGCAGTACTTC	TRBV28	TRBJ2-7	NA	TRBD1
CASSLRLAGSETQYF	TGTGCCAGCAGCTTGCGACTAGCGGGATCAGAGACCCAGTACTTC	TRBV5-4	TRBJ2-5	NA	TRBD2
CASSLDGLAGDYEQYF	TGTGCCAGCAGCTTAGACGGACTAGCGGGAGACTACGAGCAGTACTTC	TRBV11-2	TRBJ2-7	NA	TRBD2
CASSQERESAQANGYTF	TGCGCCAGCAGCCAAGAGAGGGAGAGTGCACAGGCGAATGGCTACACCTTC	TRBV4-3	TRBJ1-2	NA	NA
CAISESIRGDGYGYTF	TGTGCCATCAGTGAGTCTATTAGGGGGGATGGCTATGGCTACACCTTC	TRBV10-3	TRBJ1-2	NA	NA
CAWCPGSSYEQYF	TGTGCCTGGTGCCCGGGGTCTTCCTACGAGCAGTACTTC	TRBV30	TRBJ2-7	NA	NA
CASSQVSGGYNEQFF	TGTGCCAGCAGCCAGGTTAGCGGGGGATACAATGAGCAGTTCTTC	TRBV4-2	TRBJ2-1	NA	TRBD2
CATSSYKGRSYNEQFF	TGTGCCACCAGCAGTTATAAAGGACGCTCCTACAATGAGCAGTTCTTC	TRBV15	TRBJ2-1	NA	NA
CASSQQTSGIGDTQYF	TGCGCCAGCAGCCAACAGACTAGCGGGATCGGAGATACGCAGTATTTT	TRBV4-3	TRBJ2-3	once	TRBD2
CSVVGDMPDTQYF	TGCAGCGTTGTGGGGGACATGCCAGATACGCAGTATTTT	TRBV29-1	TRBJ2-3	NA	NA
CASSLNRPPYEQYF	TGTGCCAGCAGCTTAAATCGGCCTCCCTACGAGCAGTACTTC	TRBV11-2	TRBJ2-7	NA	NA
CATSWGRISREAFF	TGTGCCACCAGCTGGGGGCGTATTAGCCGTGAAGCTTTCTTT	TRBV15	TRBJ1-1	NA	NA
CASSQNLDRVPIYGYTF	TGTGCCAGCAGCCAGAACCTAGACAGGGTCCCCATCTATGGCTACACCTTC	TRBV7-9	TRBJ1-2	NA	TRBD1
CATSESRTRPQHF	TGTGCCACCAGCGAGTCCCGGACACGTCCCCAGCATTTT	TRBV15	TRBJ1-5	NA	NA
CAWSFGNSNQPQHF	TGTGCCTGGAGTTTCGGCAATAGCAATCAGCCCCAGCATTTT	TRBV30	TRBJ1-5	NA	NA
CASSLESRQETQYF	TGCGCCAGCAGCTTGGAGTCTAGGCAAGAGACCCAGTACTTC	TRBV5-1	TRBJ2-5	NA	NA